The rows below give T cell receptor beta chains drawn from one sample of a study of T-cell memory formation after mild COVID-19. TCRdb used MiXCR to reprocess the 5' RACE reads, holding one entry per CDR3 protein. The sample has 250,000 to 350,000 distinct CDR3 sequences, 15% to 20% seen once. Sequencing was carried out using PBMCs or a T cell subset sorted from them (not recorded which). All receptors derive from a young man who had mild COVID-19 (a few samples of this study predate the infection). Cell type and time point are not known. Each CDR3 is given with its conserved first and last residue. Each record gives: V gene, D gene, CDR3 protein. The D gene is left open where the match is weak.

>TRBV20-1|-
CSARPQDTQYF
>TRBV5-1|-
CASSWTATKGETQYF
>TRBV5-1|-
CASSYPALQGRETQYF
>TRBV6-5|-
CASSYSVGAGANVLTF
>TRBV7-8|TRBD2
CASSSGPSGGDTDTQYF
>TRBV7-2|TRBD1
CASARTGVSEQFF
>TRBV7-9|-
CASSSTTDGRYTF
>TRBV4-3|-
CASSQARRDEDTQYF
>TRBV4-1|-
CASSFGTGNTEAFF
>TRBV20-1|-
CSARDGTRSYNEQFF
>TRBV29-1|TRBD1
CSVGSGGSQPQHF
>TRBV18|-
CASSPGNWNVLTF
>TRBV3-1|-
CASSQRPGELFF
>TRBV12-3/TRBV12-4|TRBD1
CASSMTGVNGYTF
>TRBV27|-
CASSLDILYTDTQYF
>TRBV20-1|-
CSASRGSRDNEQFF
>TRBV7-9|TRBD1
CASSLGTGIDQETQYF
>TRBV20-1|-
CSARLEFTDTQYF
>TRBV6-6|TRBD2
CASSYGRDEQFF
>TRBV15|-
CATSRDNNEQFF
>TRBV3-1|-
CASSQNDALEAFF
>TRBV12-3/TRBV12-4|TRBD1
CASTPQGLTEAFF
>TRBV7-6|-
CASSATDNTEAFF
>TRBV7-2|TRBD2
CASSLAGTSGGPNTGELFF
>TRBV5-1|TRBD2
CASSIPGLGTGELFF
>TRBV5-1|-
CASSLGLELSYEQYF
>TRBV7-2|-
CASSWKSQGRAFF
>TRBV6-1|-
CASRPSVSYNEQFF
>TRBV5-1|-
CASSLSTSNYGYTF
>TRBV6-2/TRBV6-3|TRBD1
CASSIDRGLRYF
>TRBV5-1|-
CASSLGQEEAFF
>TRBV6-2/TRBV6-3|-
CASSYGGMYYNEQFF
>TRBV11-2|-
CASSRRGLQETQYF
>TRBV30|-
CAWSDRQSSYYGYTF
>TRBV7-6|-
CASSPQSLANEQFF
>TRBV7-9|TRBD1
CASSPPTGTGVFGYTF
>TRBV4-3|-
CASSQDSTGRTNYGYTF
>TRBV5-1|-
CASSLLGESPYEQYF
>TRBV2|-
CASSEGGLNTEAFF
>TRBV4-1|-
CASSLVWGLTDTQYF
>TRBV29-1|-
CSVGVGPSGEQYF
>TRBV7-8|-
CASSLVYSNQPQHF
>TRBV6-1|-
CASSGEVNTGELFF
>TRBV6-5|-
CASSYPAGHEQFF
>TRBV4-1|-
CASSQGRGPYEQYF
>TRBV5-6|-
CASSLVGSRTSYEQYF
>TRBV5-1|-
CASSLQTVQETQYF
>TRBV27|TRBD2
CASSLAGGSTEQYF
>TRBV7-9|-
CASSSRQGGAGELFF
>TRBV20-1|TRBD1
CSANDRDQETQYF
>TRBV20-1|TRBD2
CSALRSGAYNEQFF
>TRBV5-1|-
CASSLGQDYEQYF
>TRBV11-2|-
CASSLATRPYEQYF
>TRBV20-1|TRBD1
CSVQGQGNQPQHF
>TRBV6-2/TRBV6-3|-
CASSYAGAALGYTF